Detailed here is one TCR beta chain. This sample stems from a study of blood T cell repertoires in COVID-19. For the study at large: T cells, B-cell-depleted T cells, or PBMCs supplied cDNA or gDNA.

Enrolled through a virtual design, the participants were between about 18 and 100 years of age and came from under 25 US areas. In assigning cohorts, the study relied on participant-reported clinical history. The method was immunoSEQ multiplex PCR; TCRdb's version includes in-frame clones alone and lacks a portion of them. The sample shows 50,000 to 70,000 clones, more than 55% of them seen only once. Input material: PBMCs or T cells enriched from blood (not recorded which). The sequence derives from an older woman who had been exposed to COVID-19.

The CDR3 DNA reads as TGTGCCACTCGACAGGGGTATCGGACTGAAGCTTTCTTT. It codes for CATRQGYRTEAFF. The V and J genes are TRBV6-5 and TRBJ1-1; 8 bases match TRBD1. This CDR3 is built from 13 residues. CDR1 is MNHEY and CDR2 is SVGAGI in the germline V gene. V was clipped by 10 bases and J by 5 bases; unmatched bases: 9.